Listed below are T cell receptor beta chains from one sample, sequenced in a study of T cells after yellow fever vaccination. One entry per CDR3 protein results from TCRdb running MiXCR on the 5' RACE reads. Of some 400,000 distinct CDR3 sequences listed, about 6.2% are singletons. Specimen: PBMCs, collected 5 days after the yellow fever booster vaccination. The receptors were gathered from a man aged 25-45 years who received the YFV17D yellow fever vaccine. Each CDR3 is given with its conserved first and last residue. D genes are given only for firm matches. Size is omitted from some rows. Given values are once, few, many or a class for expanded clones.

>many|TRBV20-1|TRBJ1-5|TRBD1
TGCAGTGCGCGCTACAGGGGTAGCAATCAGCCCCAGCATTTT
CSARYRGSNQPQHF
>many|TRBV6-5|TRBJ2-3|-
TGTGCCAGCAGTTCCCCGCTGGAATTGAAGCATACGCAGTATTTT
CASSSPLELKHTQYF
>many|TRBV9|TRBJ2-5|TRBD1
TGTGCCAGCAGCGAGCCGGGACAGAGAGAGACCCAGTACTTC
CASSEPGQRETQYF
>many|TRBV20-1|TRBJ1-4|-
TGCAGTGCTAGAGATCACAGCAATAATAATGAAAAACTGTTTTTT
CSARDHSNNNEKLFF
>few|TRBV20-1|TRBJ2-5|-
TGCAGTGCTCCGACAGGCCAACCGCGGGAGACCCAGTACTTC
CSAPTGQPRETQYF
>few|TRBV10-1|TRBJ2-2|-
TGCGCCAGCAGTGATTGGAAAGGGGACACCGGGGAGCTGTTTTTT
CASSDWKGDTGELFF
>-|TRBV5-1|TRBJ2-3|-
TGCGCCAGCGGCCGGGACCCCAAAACAGATACGCAGTATTTT
CASGRDPKTDTQYF
>many|TRBV7-9|TRBJ2-5|-
TGTGCCATCGAAACGGAAACACAAGAGACCCAGTACTTC
CAIETETQETQYF
>few|TRBV20-1|TRBJ1-1|-
TGCAGTGCCATACCGACACCCTTGAACACTGAAGCTTTCTTT
CSAIPTPLNTEAFF
>many|TRBV11-2|TRBJ2-1|-
TGTGCCAGCAGCCCTTCGACCCGATGGGGTGAGCAGTTCTTC
CASSPSTRWGEQFF
>few|TRBV30|TRBJ2-7|-
TGTGCCTGGAGTTCCGGACGGGCCTACGAGCAGTACTTC
CAWSSGRAYEQYF
>-|TRBV7-2|TRBJ2-1|TRBD1
TGTGCCAGCAGCTTAATGGGACAGGGGCTAAATGAGCAGTTCTTC
CASSLMGQGLNEQFF
>many|TRBV12-3/TRBV12-4|TRBJ2-1|TRBD2
TGTGCCAGCAGTTTCCCCGCTAGCGGGATTCAAGAGCAGTTCTTC
CASSFPASGIQEQFF
>few|TRBV29-1|TRBJ1-5|-
TGCAGCGTTGCCGGGGGTAGCAATCAGCCCCAGCATTTT
CSVAGGSNQPQHF